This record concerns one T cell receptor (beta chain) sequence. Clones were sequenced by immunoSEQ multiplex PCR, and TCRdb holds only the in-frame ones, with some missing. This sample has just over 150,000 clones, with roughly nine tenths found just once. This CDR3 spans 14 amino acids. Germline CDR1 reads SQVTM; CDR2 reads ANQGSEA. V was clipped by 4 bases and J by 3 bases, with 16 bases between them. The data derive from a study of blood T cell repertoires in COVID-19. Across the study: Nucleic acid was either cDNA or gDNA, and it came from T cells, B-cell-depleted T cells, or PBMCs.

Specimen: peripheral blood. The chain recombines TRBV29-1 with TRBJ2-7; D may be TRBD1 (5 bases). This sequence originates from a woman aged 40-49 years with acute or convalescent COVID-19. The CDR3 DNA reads TGCAGCGTTGTCGGCCAGGGTTCCTACTACGAGCAGTACTTC. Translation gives CSVVGQGSYYEQYF.